One sample yielded the 18 T cell receptor beta chains listed below, sequenced in a study of beta chain features in type 1 diabetes. General study points: Within each of all four CD4+ subsets, Type 1 diabetes patients had TCRB CDR3s that were moderately but significantly shorter.

The isolated RNA, all of it, was reverse transcribed, so expressed TCRB transcripts were what got sequenced. TCRdb's table, derived via immunoSEQ multiplex PCR, lists solely in-frame clones and lacks some. The data contain fewer than 450,000 clones, around an eighth of them singletons. No cognate antigen is known for these TCRs. The sequenced sample was naive CD4+ T cells from blood. The receptor set was obtained from a woman aged 18-30 years with type 1 diabetes.

V and J are TRBV5-4 and TRBJ2-1; 10 bases agree with TRBD2. The germline CDR1 and CDR2 sequences are SGHNT and YYREEE (reference sequence). V lost 5 bases to trimming and J lost 4 bases; unmatched junction nucleotides: 6. The CDR3 is made up of 15 amino acids. CDR3 in DNA: TGTGCCAGCAGTCACCGGACTAGCGGATACAATGAGCAGTTCTTC. This encodes CASSHRTSGYNEQFF.

The rearrangement links TRBV18 to TRBJ2-1; 13 bases are a match to TRBD2. The J segment lost 5 bases and the V segment lost 5 bases, leaving 6 bases of the junction unmatched. The CDR3 sequence is 16 residues long. CDR1 is KGHSH, CDR2 LQKENI, per germline. CDR3 in amino acids: CASSANGLAGDNEQFF. The CDR3 nucleotides are TGTGCCAGCTCAGCGAACGGACTAGCGGGGGACAATGAGCAGTTCTTC. Full variable domain (rest looked up from reference TRBV18 and TRBJ2-1): NAGVMQNPRHLVRRRGQEARLRCSPMKGHSHVYWYRQLPEEGLKFMVYLQKENIIDESGMPKERFSAEFPKEGPSILRIQQVVRGDSAAYFCASSANGLAGDNEQFFGPGTRLTVL.

The chain employs TRBV2 and TRBJ2-1; TRBD1 matches 7 bases. Germline CDR1 SNHLY, CDR2 FYNNEI. V shed 6 bases, J shed 7 bases, and the junction held 12 bases outside the gene matches. The CDR3 spans 15 residues. DNA for the CDR3: TGTGCCAGCAGACCGGAGACAGGGCAAACGAATGAGCAGTTCTTC. Amino acid sequence: CASRPETGQTNEQFF.

The chain employs TRBV6-5 and TRBJ1-1; no clear D. The CDR3 is 13 residues long. Trimming removed 6 bases from V and 4 bases from J, with 12 bases in between. Germline CDR1 MNHEY, CDR2 SVGAGI. The CDR3 region has the DNA TGTGCCAGCAGCCGAGGGCCGGGCACTGAAGCTTTCTTT. It is translated as CASSRGPGTEAFF.

J is TRBJ2-7 and V is TRBV7-2, with TRBD2 matching 8 bases. This CDR3 contains 15 residues. The J segment lost 3 bases and the V segment lost 1 base, leaving 5 bases of the junction unmatched. Germline V gene sequence: CDR1 SGHTA, CDR2 FQGNSA. The CDR3 coding sequence is TGTGCCAGCAGCTTAGGGGGAAGCGGGAGCTACGAGCAGTACGTC. Protein product: CASSLGGSGSYEQYV.

This clone was recorded a few times. CDR3 region: CASSASGLAGNEQFF. The CDR3 region has the DNA TGCGCCAGCAGTGCCTCTGGACTAGCGGGCAATGAGCAGTTCTTC. The chain links TRBV10-1 to TRBJ2-1; 11 positions match TRBD2. The length of the CDR3 is 15 residues. Germline V CDR1 and CDR2: WNHNN, SYGVQD (reference sequence). Trimming took 4 bases from V and 6 from J; bases not matched to a gene: 5.

The V call is TRBV28, the J call TRBJ2-7, with 8 bases aligning to TRBD2. The CDR3 loop spans 14 amino acids. Germline CDR1 reads MDHEN; CDR2 reads SYDVKM. The junction had 6 bases not matched to a gene; V was cut back by 2 bases and J by 6 bases. DNA for the CDR3: TGTGCCAGCAGTTTACCCAGCGGGAGTATCGAGCAGTACTTC. Protein: CASSLPSGSIEQYF.

DNA for the CDR3: TGCGCCAGCACGTGGGCTCCGACGCGCGGGGCCGGGGAGCTGTTTTTT. Translation: CASTWAPTRGAGELFF. V and J are TRBV5-1 and TRBJ2-2; D is possibly TRBD2 (6 bases). The V end was cut by 6 bases, the J end by 6 bases, with 21 bases between. The CDR3 spans 16 residues. Per the germline V gene, CDR1 is SGHRS and CDR2 is YFSETQ.

This clone was seen a few times. This chain uses TRBV7-9 with TRBJ2-1; 7 bases match TRBD2. CDR3 size: 14 residues. Germline V gives CDR1 SEHNR, CDR2 FQNEAQ (reference sequence). The V gene end was trimmed by 8 bases and the J gene end by 7 bases; junction bases not matched to a gene: 11. DNA for the CDR3: TGTGCCAGCCAGGGCGGGAGTAGTATAAATGAGCAGTTCTTC. It codes for CASQGGSSINEQFF.

The rearrangement uses TRBV25-1 and TRBJ2-1, with 10 nucleotides matching TRBD1. The CDR3 totals 16 residues. After removal of 3 bases from V and 2 bases from J, the junction contained 4 bases not matched to a gene. Germline V gives CDR1 MGHDK, CDR2 SYGVNS. In DNA form, the CDR3 reads TGTGCCAGCAGTGATTGGACAGGGGGAACCTACAATGAGCAGTTCTTC. It is translated as CASSDWTGGTYNEQFF.

V and J are TRBV6-5 and TRBJ2-1; D gene unclear. Germline lookup yields CDR1 MNHEY and CDR2 SVGAGI. The CDR3 has 15 amino acids. V shed 0 bases and J shed 2 bases, with 8 bases lying between them. The CDR3 DNA follows: TGTGCCAGCAGTTACTCGAACACACCCTACAATGAGCAGTTCTTC. Translated, it gives CASSYSNTPYNEQFF.

The rearrangement uses TRBV4-1 and TRBJ2-5, with D possibly being TRBD1 (6 bases). Between the trimmed V and J ends, which lost 0 bases and 1 base, there was a span of 15 bases. The germline CDR1 and CDR2 sequences are MGHRA and YSYEKL. This CDR3 spans 17 amino acids. The CDR3 loop is CASSQDGRTEIQETQYF. The CDR3 DNA is TGCGCCAGCAGCCAAGATGGTAGGACAGAGATCCAAGAGACCCAGTACTTC.

On this clone itself: The sample carries other DNA sequences with the same CDR3. V usage is TRBV28 and J usage is TRBJ2-1, with 9 positions matching TRBD1. This CDR3 has 15 residues. The germline V gene encodes CDR1 MDHEN and CDR2 SYDVKM. V lost 4 bases, J lost 4 bases, and 5 bases stayed unmatched. The CDR3 bases are TGTGCCAGCAGTTCGCCGGGACAGGGATACAATGAGCAGTTCTTC. Encoded protein: CASSSPGQGYNEQFF. The variable domain in full, with the rest retrieved from reference TRBV28 and TRBJ2-1, is DVKVTQSSRYLVKRTGEKVFLECVQDMDHENMFWYRQDPGLGLRLIYFSYDVKMKEKGDIPEGYSVSREKKERFSLILESASTNQTSMYLCASSSPGQGYNEQFFGPGTRLTVL.

This clone occurred a few times. V gene TRBV19 combines with J gene TRBJ2-4, with D unclear. Germline V lookup: CDR1 LNHDA, CDR2 SQIVND (reference sequence). The CDR3 is made up of 15 amino acids. The V and J ends lost 4 bases and 0 bases respectively, with 10 bases between them. CDR3 in DNA: TGTGCCAGTAGTACCCTCCCAGTAGCCAAAAACATTCAGTACTTC. This codes for CASSTLPVAKNIQYF.

The chain has TRBV18 and TRBJ2-1; D possibly corresponds to TRBD1 (6 bases). Germline V gene lookup returns CDR1 KGHSH and CDR2 LQKENI. V dropped 1 base and J dropped 0 bases, with 10 bases sitting between them. The CDR3 extends over 16 amino acids. The CDR3 here is CASSPLPRGSYNEQFF. The CDR3 coding sequence is TGTGCCAGCTCACCACTGCCCAGGGGCTCCTACAATGAGCAGTTCTTC. Complete variable domain (other parts from reference TRBV18 and TRBJ2-1): NAGVMQNPRHLVRRRGQEARLRCSPMKGHSHVYWYRQLPEEGLKFMVYLQKENIIDESGMPKERFSAEFPKEGPSILRIQQVVRGDSAAYFCASSPLPRGSYNEQFFGPGTRLTVL.

The chain has TRBV27 and TRBJ1-1; unclear D gene. V was shortened by 7 bases and J by 1 base, with 10 bases between the two germline ends. The germline gives CDR1 MNHEY, CDR2 SMNVEV (reference sequence). This CDR3 is 13 amino acids long. The CDR3 DNA sequence: TGTGCCAGCACCACAGTGGGGAACACTGAAGCTTTCTTT. Its translation is CASTTVGNTEAFF.

This chain connects TRBV25-1 to TRBJ2-5; TRBD2 matches 7 bases. Germline CDR1 is MGHDK and CDR2 is SYGVNS. CDR3 length: 14 amino acids. V lost 8 bases and J lost 4; bases outside the gene matches: 10. The CDR3 here is CASSPGGIGETQYF. CDR3 bases: TGTGCCAGCTCACCCGGGGGGATAGGAGAGACCCAGTACTTC. Based on the CDR3 plus reference TRBV25-1 and TRBJ2-5, the full variable domain is EADIYQTPRYLVIGTGKKITLECSQTMGHDKMYWYQQDPGMELHLIHYSYGVNSTEKGDLSSESTVSRIRTEHFPLTLESARPSHTSQYLCASSPGGIGETQYFGPGTRLLVL.

This clone was found a few times. The chain recombines TRBV5-1 with TRBJ2-2; D gene uncertain. This CDR3 has 14 amino acids. The V end was cut by 2 bases, the J end by 1 base, with 6 bases between. Germline lookup yields CDR1 SGHRS and CDR2 YFSETQ. CDR3: CASSFTGNTGELFF. The CDR3 DNA follows: TGCGCCAGCAGCTTTACGGGGAACACCGGGGAGCTGTTTTTT.